This T cell receptor (beta chain) is from a study of PD-1 blockade in classical Hodgkin lymphoma. CDR3 length equals 17 residues. Trimming pared 7 bases from V and 3 bases from J, leaving 22 bases between. CDR1 is SNHLY and CDR2 is FYNNEI in the germline V gene. This clone was detected only once. The antigen is undetermined. Each patient relapsed following autologous stem cell transplantation, and prior brentuximab vedotin exposure differed. Data came from immunoSEQ multiplex PCR; TCRdb stores just in-frame clones and leaves some out. Among around 65,000 clones, approximately 89% were seen once, and the ten largest hold around 13%. Whole-study findings and limits: Some patients started nivolumab under 1 year after ASCT, and they were excluded. Complete responders showed a baseline diversity that resembled the diversity of newly diagnosed patients.

This specimen was peripheral blood mononuclear cells (PBMCs), taken at baseline. The V call is TRBV2, the J call TRBJ2-1; TRBD1 is a possible D gene (6 bases). The sequence was collected from a human donor with classical Hodgkin lymphoma. CDR3 sequence reads: CASTQDSPLPRYNEQFF. CDR3 DNA sequence: TGTGCCAGCACCCAGGACAGTCCCCTTCCCCGCTACAATGAGCAGTTCTTC.